The source of this T cell receptor beta chain is a study of radiotherapy plus CTLA-4 blockade in lung cancer. Study details: Patients showed objective responses in roughly 19% of cases and disease control in 25% to 40%.

The protocol was immunoSEQ multiplex PCR, while the TCRdb copy is restricted to in-frame clones and leaves out a portion. The repertoire holds about 15,000 clones, with about 90% as singletons. Overall study results and limits: In blood, tumor-derived TCR clones expanded after radiotherapy plus ipilimumab. The best predictor of response was reported to be early blood T cell clone dynamics, with interferon-beta.

CDR1 is ENHRY, CDR2 SYGVKD, per germline. The CDR3 runs 15 residues. Trimming cost V 5 bases and J 2 bases; bases outside gene matches: 4. Comments on this clone: Its cognate antigen is unknown.

Patients with chemo-refractory metastatic non-small-cell lung cancer received focal radiation plus CTLA-4 blockade with ipilimumab. The V and J genes are TRBV10-3 and TRBJ2-1; 9 nucleotides align to TRBD2. The source of this sequence is a human donor with non-small cell lung cancer that progressed on radiotherapy plus ipilimumab. Some clones in this sample may be carry-over from other donors' samples. The sample here was peripheral blood, taken from a patient treated with radiotherapy plus ipilimumab. CDR3 residues: CAISLSGSPYNEQFF. DNA of the CDR3: TGTGCCATCAGTCTTAGCGGGAGTCCCTACAATGAGCAGTTCTTC.